The sequence of this T cell receptor (beta chain) was determined in a study of cytomegalovirus exposure and HLA in healthy donors. Study summary: Across about 400 genotyped donors, just over 80% landed in the Caucasian-associated ancestry cluster. Points from the study as a whole: In a later analysis, a missense DCLRE1C variant was linked to TCR beta V- and J-gene trimming. The classifier reportedly diagnosed cytomegalovirus status with high sensitivity and specificity.

It was healthy bone marrow donors who served as donors. The PCR was carried out with 60 Vbeta primers and 13 Jbeta primers. The data were produced by immunoSEQ multiplex PCR, yet TCRdb's version contains in-frame clones alone and is incomplete. Altogether around 200,000 clones are present, roughly 80% being singletons, with the ten largest covering roughly 3%. Germline V CDR1 and CDR2: LNHDA, SQIVND (reference sequence). The CDR3 totals 17 residues. The trim removed 3 bases at V and 5 bases at J, leaving 13 bases unmatched. Note on this clone: Its target is not known.

This clonotype was obtained from a female donor in good health and CMV-seronegative. The chain employs TRBV19 and TRBJ1-1; 9 positions agree with TRBD1. Specimen: PBMCs. The CDR3 here is CASSMGTGGFKRTEAFF. CDR3 in DNA: TGTGCCAGTAGTATGGGTACAGGGGGCTTTAAGAGAACTGAAGCTTTCTTT.